Shown below are 20 T cell receptor beta chains from a single sample sequenced in a study of T cell responses to AZD1222 COVID-19 vaccine. Profiling relied on immunoSEQ multiplex PCR, and the TCRdb table lists in-frame clones only, not all of them. The data show roughly 170,000 clones, roughly nine tenths seen once. The specimen comprised peripheral blood, sampled on day 0 of AZD1222 vaccination. The receptors come from an adult in good health.

This chain connects TRBV6-2 or TRBV6-3 to TRBJ2-6, with D possibly TRBD1 on 5 matching bases. The CDR3 has 18 amino acids. Trimming took 2 bases from V and 4 from J, leaving 18 bases between them. Per germline, CDR1 MNHEY and CDR2 SVGEGT. The CDR3 here is CASSYTAGKDAGANVLTF. CDR3 nucleotide sequence: TGTGCCAGCAGTTACACGGCAGGGAAGGATGCCGGGGCCAACGTCCTGACTTTC.

The chain is built from TRBV11-3 and TRBJ2-1; D is perhaps TRBD1 or TRBD2 (5 bases each). V dropped 5 bases and J dropped 5 bases, with 13 bases sitting between them. Looked up from germline, CDR1 is SGHNT and CDR2 is YENEEA. The CDR3 consists of 14 residues. In DNA form, the CDR3 reads TGTGCCAGCAGCCAGGGACGCACCCACAATGAGCAGTTCTTC. Residues: CASSQGRTHNEQFF.

The rearrangement joins TRBV9 to TRBJ1-1; no reliable D call. Trimming stripped 6 bases from V and 1 base from J, with 16 bases between. The CDR3 length is 15 residues. Germline CDR1 and CDR2: SGDLS and YYNGEE. Here the CDR3 reads CASTKEVNSNTEAFF. CDR3 coding DNA: TGTGCCAGCACCAAAGAGGTCAACTCGAACACTGAAGCTTTCTTT. Supplemented by reference TRBV9 and TRBJ1-1, the full variable domain reads DSGVTQTPKHLITATGQRVTLRCSPRSGDLSVYWYQQSLDQGLQFLIQYYNGEERAKGNILERFSAQQFPDLHSELNLSSLELGDSALYFCASTKEVNSNTEAFFGQGTRLTVV.

The CDR3: CAWTQRATGELFF. CDR3 coding DNA: TGTGCCTGGACACAACGGGCCACCGGGGAGCTGTTTTTT. The chain joins TRBV30 to TRBJ2-2; D not resolved. The CDR3 has 13 residues. Germline V lookup: CDR1 GTSNPN, CDR2 SVGIG (reference sequence). V was pared by 4 bases and J by 4 bases, with 10 bases between. Using reference TRBV30 and TRBJ2-2 for the parts outside the CDR3, the full variable domain is SQTIHQWPATLVQPVGSPLSLECTVEGTSNPNLYWYRQAAGRGLQLLFYSVGIGQISSEVPQNLSASRPQDRQFILSSKKLLLSDSGFYLCAWTQRATGELFFGEGSRLTVL.

This sequence joins TRBV28 and TRBJ1-5, with 9 bases matching TRBD1. V gave up 5 bases and J gave up 0 bases; unmatched junction bases: 5. Germline V gene sequence: CDR1 MDHEN, CDR2 SYDVKM. This CDR3 spans 16 amino acids. CDR3: CASSPWTGDSNQPQHF. For the CDR3, the DNA is TGTGCCAGCAGTCCATGGACAGGGGATAGCAATCAGCCCCAGCATTTT.

The chain is built from TRBV6-5 and TRBJ1-2; TRBD1 matches at 7 bases. In germline, CDR1 is MNHEY, CDR2 SVGAGI. The CDR3 length is 14 residues. V dropped 6 bases and J dropped 1; count of bases not matched to a gene: 5. Here the CDR3 DNA reads TGTGCCAGCAGCTTGGGACAGCTTAACTATGGCTACACCTTC. Protein: CASSLGQLNYGYTF.

Regarding this clone: In the same sample, other DNA sequences code for this CDR3. V and J are TRBV6-5 and TRBJ1-1; D is uncertain. V was shortened by 0 bases and J by 1 base, with 3 bases between the two germline ends. This CDR3 region has 13 residues. Germline lookup yields CDR1 MNHEY and CDR2 SVGAGI. The CDR3 coding sequence is TGTGCCAGCAGTTACTCGCGGAACACTGAAGCTTTCTTT. The encoded protein is CASSYSRNTEAFF.

The genes are TRBV21-1 and TRBJ2-7; TRBD1 reflects the table's D call only, with no check against the DNA. TRBV21-1 is labeled a pseudogene. The CDR3 runs to 15 residues. CDR3 protein: CASSKIPGHLYEQYF. CDR3 nucleotides: TGTGCCAGCAGCAAAATCCCTGGACACCTCTACGAGCAGTACTTC.

This chain links TRBV18 with TRBJ2-4, with 9 bases lining up with TRBD2. Trimming took 6 bases from V and 2 from J; bases not matched to a gene: 23. Germline lookup yields CDR1 KGHSH and CDR2 LQKENI. CDR3 size: 21 residues. Written as DNA, the CDR3 is TGTGCCAGCTCCCGGAGTGGGATAGCGGGAGTAGGAAGTGAGCCCAAAAACATTCAGTACTTC. As protein: CASSRSGIAGVGSEPKNIQYF.

This chain links TRBV9 with TRBJ2-1, with 12 bases identical to TRBD2. The V gene end was trimmed by 4 bases and the J gene end by 3 bases; junction bases not matched to a gene: 8. Germline CDR1 SGDLS, CDR2 YYNGEE. The CDR3 runs 17 residues. The CDR3 nucleotides read TGTGCCAGCAGCCCCCGGACTAGCGGGACCTACTACAATGAGCAGTTCTTC. This sequence encodes CASSPRTSGTYYNEQFF.

The chain combines TRBV6-5 with TRBJ2-7; possible D gene TRBD2, 5 bases. The CDR3 length is 11 residues. V lost 8 bases to trimming and J lost 0 bases, with 5 bases between them. Germline V lookup: CDR1 MNHEY, CDR2 SVGAGI. This CDR3 is CASGSSYEQYF. CDR3 nucleotide sequence: TGTGCCAGCGGGAGCTCCTACGAGCAGTACTTC.

The J gene is TRBJ1-5, the V gene TRBV10-2, with D maybe TRBD1 (5 bases). The CDR3 sequence is 16 residues long. The V and J ends lost 7 bases and 0 bases respectively, with 16 bases between them. In germline, CDR1 is WSHSY, CDR2 SAAADI. The CDR3 nucleotides read TGCGCCAGCAAGTCCGGGACTGCCCTTAGCAATCAGCCCCAGCATTTT. Translation gives CASKSGTALSNQPQHF.

This rearrangement joins TRBV2 to TRBJ1-2; D not resolved. Germline V CDR1 and CDR2: SNHLY, FYNNEI. V was pared by 6 bases and J by 5 bases, with 7 bases between. The CDR3 runs to 11 residues. The CDR3 DNA reads as TGTGCCAGCAGGGCCGTTTATGGCTACACCTTC. Protein: CASRAVYGYTF.

This clone was seen more than once but under ten times. The chain has TRBV7-9 and TRBJ1-2, with D hard to call. Germline V gene lookup returns CDR1 SEHNR and CDR2 FQNEAQ (reference sequence). Trimming took 6 bases from V and 3 from J, leaving 8 bases between them. This CDR3 has 12 amino acids. As DNA, the CDR3 is TGTGCCAGCAGTCTAGACCACTATGGCTACACCTTC. Amino acid sequence: CASSLDHYGYTF.

The chain links TRBV27 to TRBJ2-1; 8 positions agree with TRBD1. V lost 6 bases, J lost 4 bases, and 11 bases stayed unmatched. The CDR3 is 16 residues long. Germline V gene data show CDR1 as MNHEY and CDR2 as SMNVEV (reference sequence). The CDR3 sequence is CASSSLGGQVYNEQFF. CDR3 DNA: TGTGCCAGCAGCTCCTTGGGGGGACAGGTGTACAATGAGCAGTTCTTC.

This chain connects TRBV4-3 to TRBJ2-7; D may be TRBD1 or TRBD2 (5 bases each). The CDR3 spans 14 residues. Germline CDR1 is LGHNA and CDR2 is YSLEER. The germline V and J ends were trimmed by 4 bases and 5 bases, with 15 bases remaining between them. The CDR3 coding sequence is TGCGCCAGCAGCCCGGGACGGCTTATCGACGAGCAGTACTTC. Residues: CASSPGRLIDEQYF.

V usage is TRBV18 and J usage is TRBJ1-1; 11 bases align to TRBD1. The CDR3 sequence is 13 residues long. Germline lookup yields CDR1 KGHSH and CDR2 LQKENI. The J segment lost 6 bases and the V segment lost 6 bases, leaving 3 bases of the junction unmatched. The CDR3 coding sequence is TGTGCCAGCTCCCGGGGACAGGGGGCTGAAGCTTTCTTT. It yields the protein CASSRGQGAEAFF.

This CDR3 reads CSAGASMNGYTF. CDR3 nucleotides: TGCAGCGCAGGCGCTTCTATGAATGGCTACACCTTC. J is TRBJ1-2 and V is TRBV29-1; unclear D gene. Germline V CDR1 and CDR2: SQVTM, ANQGSEA. V was clipped by 7 bases and J by 6 bases, with 15 bases between them. This CDR3 contains 12 residues.

This sequence joins TRBV9 and TRBJ2-7; 7 nucleotides align to TRBD1. CDR3 length: 14 amino acids. V shed 4 bases and J 4 bases; nucleotides not matched to a gene: 8. In germline, CDR1 is SGDLS, CDR2 YYNGEE. The CDR3 protein is CASSPGQAKYEQYF. The CDR3 DNA is TGTGCCAGCAGCCCAGGACAGGCGAAGTACGAGCAGTACTTC. Full variable domain (rest looked up from reference TRBV9 and TRBJ2-7): DSGVTQTPKHLITATGQRVTLRCSPRSGDLSVYWYQQSLDQGLQFLIQYYNGEERAKGNILERFSAQQFPDLHSELNLSSLELGDSALYFCASSPGQAKYEQYFGPGTRLTVT.

The rearrangement uses TRBV11-2 and TRBJ1-5, with D unresolved. V dropped 0 bases and J dropped 3 bases, with 3 bases sitting between them. This CDR3 contains 13 residues. In germline, CDR1 is SGHAT, CDR2 FQNNGV. In DNA, the CDR3 is TGTGCCAGCAGCTTAGATCACAATCAGCCCCAGCATTTT. It specifies CASSLDHNQPQHF.